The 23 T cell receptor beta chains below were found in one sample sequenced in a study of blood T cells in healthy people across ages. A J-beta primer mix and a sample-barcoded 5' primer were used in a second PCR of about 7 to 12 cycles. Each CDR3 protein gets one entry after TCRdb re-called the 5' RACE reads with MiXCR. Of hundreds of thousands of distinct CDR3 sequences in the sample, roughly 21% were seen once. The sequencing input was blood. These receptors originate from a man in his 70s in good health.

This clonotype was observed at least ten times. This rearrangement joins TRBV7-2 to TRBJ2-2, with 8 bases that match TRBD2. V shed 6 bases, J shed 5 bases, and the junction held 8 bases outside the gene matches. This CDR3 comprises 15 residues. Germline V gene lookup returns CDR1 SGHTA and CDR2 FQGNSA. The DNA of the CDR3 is TGTGCCAGCAGACAAGCGGGAGTATTGACCGGGGAGCTGTTTTTT. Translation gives CASRQAGVLTGELFF.

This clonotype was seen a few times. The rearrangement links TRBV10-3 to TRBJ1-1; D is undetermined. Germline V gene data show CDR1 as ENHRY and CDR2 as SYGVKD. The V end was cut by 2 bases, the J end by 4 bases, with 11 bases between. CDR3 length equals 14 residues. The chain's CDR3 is CAISEGIGSTEAFF. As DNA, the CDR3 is TGTGCCATCAGTGAGGGAATAGGTAGCACTGAAGCTTTCTTT.

CDR3 sequence (DNA): TGTGCCACCAGCGACACCGGCCAAGAGACCCAGTACTTC. This translates into CATSDTGQETQYF. The chain has TRBV24-1 and TRBJ2-5; D not resolved. V was shortened by 7 bases and J by 1 base, with 9 bases between the two germline ends. The germline CDR1 and CDR2 sequences are KGHDR and SFDVKD. The CDR3 has 13 amino acids.

The CDR3 protein is CASSLPAGPTDTQYF. The CDR3 nucleotides read TGCGCCAGCAGCTTGCCGGCAGGCCCCACAGATACGCAGTATTTT. This sequence joins TRBV5-1 and TRBJ2-3; D remains ambiguous. V lost 1 base to trimming and J lost 2 bases, with 11 bases between them. The germline V gene has CDR1 SGHRS and CDR2 YFSETQ. The CDR3 loop spans 15 amino acids. The full variable domain, with the rest looked up from reference TRBV5-1 and TRBJ2-3, is KAGVTQTPRYLIKTRGQQVTLSCSPISGHRSVSWYQQTPGQGLQFLFEYFSETQRNKGNFPGRFSGRQFSNSRSEMNVSTLELGDSALYLCASSLPAGPTDTQYFGPGTRLTVL.

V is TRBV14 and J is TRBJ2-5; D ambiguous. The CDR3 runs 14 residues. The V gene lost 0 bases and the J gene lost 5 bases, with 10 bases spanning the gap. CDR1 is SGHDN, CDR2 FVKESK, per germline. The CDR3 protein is CASSQDLLWETQYF. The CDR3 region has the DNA TGTGCCAGCAGCCAAGATCTCCTGTGGGAGACCCAGTACTTC.

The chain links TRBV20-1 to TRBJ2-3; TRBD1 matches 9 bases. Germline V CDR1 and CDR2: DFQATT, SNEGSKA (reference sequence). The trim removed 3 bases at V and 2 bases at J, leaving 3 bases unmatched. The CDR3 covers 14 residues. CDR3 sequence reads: CSASRQGVTDTQYF. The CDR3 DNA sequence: TGCAGTGCTAGTCGACAGGGGGTCACAGATACGCAGTATTTT.

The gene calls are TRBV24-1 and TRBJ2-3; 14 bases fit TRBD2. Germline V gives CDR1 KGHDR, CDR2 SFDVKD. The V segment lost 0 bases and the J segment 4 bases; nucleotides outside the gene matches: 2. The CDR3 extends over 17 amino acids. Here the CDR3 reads CATSDLGTSGSPDTQYF. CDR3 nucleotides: TGTGCCACCAGTGATTTGGGGACTAGCGGGAGCCCAGATACGCAGTATTTT.

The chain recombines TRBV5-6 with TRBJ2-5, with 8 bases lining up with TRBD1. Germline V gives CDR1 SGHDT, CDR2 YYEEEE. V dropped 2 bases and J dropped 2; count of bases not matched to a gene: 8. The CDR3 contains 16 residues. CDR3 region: CASSLTRDRIQETQYF. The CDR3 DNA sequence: TGTGCCAGCAGCTTAACCCGGGACAGGATTCAAGAGACCCAGTACTTC.

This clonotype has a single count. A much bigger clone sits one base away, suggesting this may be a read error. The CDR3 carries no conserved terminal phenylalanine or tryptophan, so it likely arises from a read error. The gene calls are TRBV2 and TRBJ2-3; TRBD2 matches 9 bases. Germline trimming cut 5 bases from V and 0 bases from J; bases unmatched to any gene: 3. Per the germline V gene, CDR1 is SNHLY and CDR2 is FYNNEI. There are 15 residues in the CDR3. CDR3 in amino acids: CASSPAGGSTDTQYL. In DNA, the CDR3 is TGTGCCAGCAGTCCAGCGGGAGGTAGCACAGATACGCAGTATCTT.

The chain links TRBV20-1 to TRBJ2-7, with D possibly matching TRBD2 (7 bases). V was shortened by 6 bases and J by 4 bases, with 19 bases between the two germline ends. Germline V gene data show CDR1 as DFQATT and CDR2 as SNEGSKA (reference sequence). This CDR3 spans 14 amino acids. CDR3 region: CSARGGQGAYEQYF. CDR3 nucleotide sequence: TGCAGTGCGAGGGGGGGACAAGGGGCTTACGAGCAGTACTTC.

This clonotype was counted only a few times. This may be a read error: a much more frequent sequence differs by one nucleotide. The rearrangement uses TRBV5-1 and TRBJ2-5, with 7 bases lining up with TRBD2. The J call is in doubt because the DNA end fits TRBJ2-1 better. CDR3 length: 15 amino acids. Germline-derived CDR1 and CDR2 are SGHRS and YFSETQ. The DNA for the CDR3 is TGCGCCAGCAGCCAAGACCTAGCGGACCACAATGAGCAGTTCTTC. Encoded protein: CASSQDLADHNEQFF.

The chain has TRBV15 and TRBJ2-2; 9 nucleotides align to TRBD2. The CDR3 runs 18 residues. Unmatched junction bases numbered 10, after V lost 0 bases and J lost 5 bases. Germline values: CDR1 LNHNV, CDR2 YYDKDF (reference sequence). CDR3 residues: CATSRDMVSGRRTGELFF. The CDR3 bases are TGTGCCACCAGCAGAGATATGGTTAGCGGGAGAAGAACCGGGGAGCTGTTTTTT.

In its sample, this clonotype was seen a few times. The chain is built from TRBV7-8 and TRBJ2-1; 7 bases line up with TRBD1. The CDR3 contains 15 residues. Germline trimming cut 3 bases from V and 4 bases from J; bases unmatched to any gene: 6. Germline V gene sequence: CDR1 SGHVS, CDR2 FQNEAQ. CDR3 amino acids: CASSFETGNYNEQFF. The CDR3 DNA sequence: TGTGCCAGCAGCTTCGAGACAGGGAATTACAATGAGCAGTTCTTC.

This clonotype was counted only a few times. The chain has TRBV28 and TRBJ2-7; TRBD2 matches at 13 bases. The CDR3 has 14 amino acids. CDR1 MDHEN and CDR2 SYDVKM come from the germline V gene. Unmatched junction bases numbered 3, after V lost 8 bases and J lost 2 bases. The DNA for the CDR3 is TGTGCCAGCCAGGGGACTAGCGGGGCCTACGAGCAGTACTTC. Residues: CASQGTSGAYEQYF.

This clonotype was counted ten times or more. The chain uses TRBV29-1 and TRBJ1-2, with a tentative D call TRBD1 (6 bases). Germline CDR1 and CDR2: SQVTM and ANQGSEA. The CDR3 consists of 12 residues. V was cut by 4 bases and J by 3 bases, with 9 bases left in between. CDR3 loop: CSVARTDYGYTF. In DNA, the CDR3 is TGCAGCGTTGCAAGGACAGACTATGGCTACACCTTC.

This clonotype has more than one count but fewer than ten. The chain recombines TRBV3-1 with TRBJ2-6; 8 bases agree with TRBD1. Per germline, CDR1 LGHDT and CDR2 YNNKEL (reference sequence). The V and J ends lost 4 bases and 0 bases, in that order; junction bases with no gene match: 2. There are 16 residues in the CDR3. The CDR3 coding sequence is TGTGCCAGCAGCCGCGGGACAGGCTCTGGGGCCAACGTCCTGACTTTC. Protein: CASSRGTGSGANVLTF. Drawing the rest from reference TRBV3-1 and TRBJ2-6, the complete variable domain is DTAVSQTPKYLVTQMGNDKSIKCEQNLGHDTMYWYKQDSKKFLKIMFSYNNKELIINETVPNRFSPKSPDKAHLNLHINSLELGDSAVYFCASSRGTGSGANVLTFGAGSRLTVL.

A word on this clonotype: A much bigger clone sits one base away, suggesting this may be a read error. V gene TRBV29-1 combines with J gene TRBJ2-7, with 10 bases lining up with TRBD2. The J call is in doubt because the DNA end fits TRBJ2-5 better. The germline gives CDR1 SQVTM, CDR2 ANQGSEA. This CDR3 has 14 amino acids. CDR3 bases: TGCAGCGTTGGGGCTAGCGGGAGCGAGGAGACCCAGTACTTC. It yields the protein CSVGASGSEETQYF.

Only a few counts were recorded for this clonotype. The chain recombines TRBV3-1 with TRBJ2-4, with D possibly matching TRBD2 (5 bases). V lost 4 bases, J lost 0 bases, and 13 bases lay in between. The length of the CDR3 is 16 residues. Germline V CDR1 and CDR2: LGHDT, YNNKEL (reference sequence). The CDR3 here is CASSPRSGLAKNIQYF. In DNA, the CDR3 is TGTGCCAGCAGCCCCCGCAGCGGCCTAGCCAAAAACATTCAGTACTTC. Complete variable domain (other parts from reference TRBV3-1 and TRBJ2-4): DTAVSQTPKYLVTQMGNDKSIKCEQNLGHDTMYWYKQDSKKFLKIMFSYNNKELIINETVPNRFSPKSPDKAHLNLHINSLELGDSAVYFCASSPRSGLAKNIQYFGAGTRLSVL.

This CDR3 is CASRNTSGRIAGETQYF. In DNA form, the CDR3 reads TGTGCCAGCAGAAATACTAGCGGGAGAATTGCGGGAGAGACCCAGTACTTC. The V call is TRBV27, the J call TRBJ2-7; 11 positions match TRBD2. The J call may be mistaken, given a closer DNA end match to TRBJ2-5. The CDR3 has 17 amino acids. Germline CDR1 is MNHEY and CDR2 is SMNVEV (reference sequence).

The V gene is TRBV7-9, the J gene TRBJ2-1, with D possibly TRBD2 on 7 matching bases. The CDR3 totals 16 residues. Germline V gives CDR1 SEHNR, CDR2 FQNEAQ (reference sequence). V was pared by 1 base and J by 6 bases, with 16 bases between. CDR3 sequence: CASSLVGAGALNEQFF. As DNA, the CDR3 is TGTGCCAGCAGCTTAGTGGGGGCGGGGGCGCTCAATGAGCAGTTCTTC.

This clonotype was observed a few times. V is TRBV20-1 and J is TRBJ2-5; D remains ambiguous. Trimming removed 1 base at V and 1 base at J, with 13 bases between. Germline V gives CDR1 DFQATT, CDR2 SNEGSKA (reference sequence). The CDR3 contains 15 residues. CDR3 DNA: TGCAGTGCTAGAGCGTCATCCGATATCCAAGAGACCCAGTACTTC. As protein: CSARASSDIQETQYF.

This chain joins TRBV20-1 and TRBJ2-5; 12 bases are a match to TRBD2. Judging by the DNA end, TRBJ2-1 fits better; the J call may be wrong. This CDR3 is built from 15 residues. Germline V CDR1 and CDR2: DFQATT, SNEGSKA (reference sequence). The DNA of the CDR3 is TGCAGTGCTAGAGGGTGGACTAGCGGGATCAATGAGCAGTTCTTC. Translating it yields CSARGWTSGINEQFF.

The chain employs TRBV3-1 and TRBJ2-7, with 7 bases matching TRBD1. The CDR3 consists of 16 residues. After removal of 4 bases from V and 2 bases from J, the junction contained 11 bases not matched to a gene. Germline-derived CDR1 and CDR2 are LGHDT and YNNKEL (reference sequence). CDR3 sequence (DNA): TGTGCCAGCAGCCCCGACAGGGATCAGAAGCCCTACGAGCAGTACTTC. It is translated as CASSPDRDQKPYEQYF.